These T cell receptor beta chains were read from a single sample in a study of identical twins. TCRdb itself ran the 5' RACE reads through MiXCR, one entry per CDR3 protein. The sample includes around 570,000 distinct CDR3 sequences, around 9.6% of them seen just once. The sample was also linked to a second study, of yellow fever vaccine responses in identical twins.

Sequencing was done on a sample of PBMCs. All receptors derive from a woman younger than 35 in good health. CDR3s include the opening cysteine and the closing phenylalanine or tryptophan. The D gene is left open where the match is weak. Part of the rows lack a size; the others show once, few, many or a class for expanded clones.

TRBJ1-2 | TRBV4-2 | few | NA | TGTTCCCCCAGGTCGAGGGCCAGGAATTCATATGGCTACACCTTC | CSPRSRARNSYGYTF
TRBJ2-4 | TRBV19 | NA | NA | TGTGCCAGTAGTGACTCTCCCGGGACAATCTTGGTCATTCAGTACTTC | CASSDSPGTILVIQYF
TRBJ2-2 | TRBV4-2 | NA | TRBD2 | TGTGCCAGCAGCGAAAGGGGGCGGGAGGGCCGGATCACCGGGGAGCTGTTTTTT | CASSERGREGRITGELFF
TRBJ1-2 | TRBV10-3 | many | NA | TGTGCCATCGGCGACATAATGGATGGCTACACCTTC | CAIGDIMDGYTF
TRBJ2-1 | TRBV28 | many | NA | TGTGCCAGCAGCCTAGGGGGGGGAAATAATGAGCAGTTCTTC | CASSLGGGNNEQFF
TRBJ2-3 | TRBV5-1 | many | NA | TGCGCCAGCAGGAAAAGGGTTTCATATACGCAGTATTTT | CASRKRVSYTQYF
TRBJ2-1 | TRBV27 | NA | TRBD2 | TGTGCCAGCAGACTCACTAGCGGCAGATTCGATGAGCAGTTCTTC | CASRLTSGRFDEQFF
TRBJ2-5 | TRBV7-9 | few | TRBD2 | TGTGCCAGCAGCTTATGGCTAGCGGGGGAAGAGACCCAGTACTTC | CASSLWLAGEETQYF
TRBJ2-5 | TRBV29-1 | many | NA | TGCAGCGTGTGGAGCAGGGGAGTGGTTGAGACCCAGTACTTC | CSVWSRGVVETQYF
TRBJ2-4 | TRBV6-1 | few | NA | TGTGCCAGCAGTGAAGGGACGGGCCAAAGGAAGTACTTC | CASSEGTGQRKYF
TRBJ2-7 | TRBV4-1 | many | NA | TGCGCCAGCAGCCAAGAGGCAGGGACCTACGAGCAGTACTTC | CASSQEAGTYEQYF
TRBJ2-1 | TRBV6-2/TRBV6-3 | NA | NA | TGTGCCAACAGTTACTTGGGGGACGAGCAGTTCTTC | CANSYLGDEQFF
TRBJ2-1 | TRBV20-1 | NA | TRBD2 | TGCAGTGCGAGGTGGCGGGAGGGCTCCTACAATGAGCAGTTCTTC | CSARWREGSYNEQFF
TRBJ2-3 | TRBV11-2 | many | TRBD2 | TGTGCCAGCAGCTTAAAACTAGCGGGATTCAAGGGCACCACAGATACGCAGTATTTT | CASSLKLAGFKGTTDTQYF
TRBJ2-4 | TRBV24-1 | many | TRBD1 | TGTGCCACCAGTCGGGCAGGGGGCGACCAAAACATTCAGTACTTC | CATSRAGGDQNIQYF
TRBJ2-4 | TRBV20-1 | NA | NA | TGCAGTGCTAGTGCGAGGATTGAAAACATTCAGTACTTC | CSASARIENIQYF
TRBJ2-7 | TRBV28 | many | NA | TGTGCCAGCAGTCCCGGTAGTGGTAAAAGAGAGCAGTACTTC | CASSPGSGKREQYF
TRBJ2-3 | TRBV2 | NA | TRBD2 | TGTGCCAGCGTAGCGGGGGGATTAGCAGATACGCAGTATTTT | CASVAGGLADTQYF
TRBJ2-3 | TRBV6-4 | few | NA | TGTGCCAGCAGCCGGGACTCACCCCCAGATACGCAGTATTTT | CASSRDSPPDTQYF
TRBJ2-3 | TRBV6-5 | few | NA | TGTGCCAGCAGTTACTCGAAGAGGGCGGATACGCAGTATTTT | CASSYSKRADTQYF
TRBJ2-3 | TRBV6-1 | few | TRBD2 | TGTGCCGCGCGAAGAGGCCTAGCGGGGGGGCTCACAGATACGCAGTATTTT | CAARRGLAGGLTDTQYF
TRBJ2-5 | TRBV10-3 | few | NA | TGTGCCATCAGTGAGTCAGGGAACTCGCCCTACTTC | CAISESGNSPYF
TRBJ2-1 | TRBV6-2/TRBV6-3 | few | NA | TGTGCCAGCAGTTATCAGGGGCGGGGCCGCGATGAGCAGTTCTTC | CASSYQGRGRDEQFF
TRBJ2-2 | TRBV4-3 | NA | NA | TGCGCCAGCAGCCAAGATGACGGTGGGGAGCTGTTTTTT | CASSQDDGGELFF
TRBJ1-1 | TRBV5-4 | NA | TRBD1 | TGTGCCAGCAGCTCCGGGACAGGGACGAACACTGAAGCTTTCTTT | CASSSGTGTNTEAFF
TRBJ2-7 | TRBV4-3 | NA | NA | TGCTCCAGCAGCCTGAAGGAGGGAGACGAGCAGTACTTC | CSSSLKEGDEQYF
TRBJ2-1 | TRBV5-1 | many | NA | TGCGCCAGCAGCTTCGGGGACAAATACAATGAGCAGTTCTTC | CASSFGDKYNEQFF
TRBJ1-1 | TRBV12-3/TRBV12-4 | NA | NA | TGTGCCAGCAGGGAGAGGACTGAAGCTTTCTTT | CASRERTEAFF
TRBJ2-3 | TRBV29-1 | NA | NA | TGCAGCGTTCCTCTGGAGGGTCGTACGCAGTATTTT | CSVPLEGRTQYF
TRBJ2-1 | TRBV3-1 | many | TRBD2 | TGTGCCAGCAGCCGCCTACTAGCGGGAGTGGTGAATGAGCAGTTCTTC | CASSRLLAGVVNEQFF
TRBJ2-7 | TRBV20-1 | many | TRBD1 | TGCAGTGCTAGATGGCCAGGGGGCCATAGTTACGAGCAGTACTTC | CSARWPGGHSYEQYF
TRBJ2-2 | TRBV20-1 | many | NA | TGCAGTGCTAGAGATCACCGGGCGAACACCGGGGAGCTGTTTTTT | CSARDHRANTGELFF
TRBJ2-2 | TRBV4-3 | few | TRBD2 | TGCGCCAGCAGCCAAGATCGAGGGACTAGCGGGATCGACACCGGGGAGCTGTTTTTT | CASSQDRGTSGIDTGELFF
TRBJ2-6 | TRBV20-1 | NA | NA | TGCAGTGCTAGAGAGTCCGGGGCTGGGGCCAACGTCCTGACTTTC | CSARESGAGANVLTF
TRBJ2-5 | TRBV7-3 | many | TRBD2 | TGTGCCAGCAGCTTTTTCGGGGGGATGGGGCACCAGACCCAGTACTTC | CASSFFGGMGHQTQYF
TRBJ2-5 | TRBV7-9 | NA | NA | TGTGCCAGCAGCCGAGGACATGACCAAGAGACCCAGTACTTC | CASSRGHDQETQYF
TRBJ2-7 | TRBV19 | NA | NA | TGTGCCAGTAGTAGAGGGGAAGGCCAAATTTCCTACGAGCAGTACTTC | CASSRGEGQISYEQYF
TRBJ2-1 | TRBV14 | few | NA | TGTGCCAGCAGCCAAGATCTGATCTGGGCAGCTTACAATGAGCAGTTCTTC | CASSQDLIWAAYNEQFF
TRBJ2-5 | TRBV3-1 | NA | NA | TGTGCCAGCAGCCAGGATTTCGGAAAAGATCAGACCCAGTACTTC | CASSQDFGKDQTQYF
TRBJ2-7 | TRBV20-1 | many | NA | TGCAGTGCTAGAGATCTAGTTTACGAGCAGTACTTC | CSARDLVYEQYF
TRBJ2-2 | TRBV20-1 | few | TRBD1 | TGCAGTGCTAGAGATAGGGACAGGGGTGACACCGGGGAGCTGTTTTTT | CSARDRDRGDTGELFF
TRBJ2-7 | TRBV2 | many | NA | TGTGCCAGCGGAGACGAGCAGTACTTC | CASGDEQYF
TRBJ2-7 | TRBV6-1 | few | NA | TGTGCCAGCAGTGACCCCGGAGGACAGAGGTCCTACGAGCAGTACTTC | CASSDPGGQRSYEQYF
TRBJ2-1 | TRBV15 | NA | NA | TGTGCCACCAGCAATAGGACGCCATACTCCTACAATGAGCAGTTCTTC | CATSNRTPYSYNEQFF
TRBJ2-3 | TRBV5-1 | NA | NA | TGCGCCAGCACGACCGGGGCTAGCACAGATACGCAGTATTTT | CASTTGASTDTQYF
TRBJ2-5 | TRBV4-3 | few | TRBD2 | TGCGCCAGCAGCCAAGATTCTGGACTAGCGGGAAATATTCAAGAGACCCAGTACTTC | CASSQDSGLAGNIQETQYF